This T cell receptor beta chain was documented in a study of blood T cell repertoires in COVID-19 (TCRdb year 2020). Turning to the overall study: Samples covering the acute and convalescent phases of COVID-19 were provided by collaborators in the United States, Italy and Spain. The material from the prospective study consisted of cDNA or gDNA derived from T cells, B-cell-depleted T cells, or PBMCs. Subjects who had been exposed to COVID-19, were actively infected with it, or had recovered from it provided the deeply sampled blood TCRbeta repertoires that made up the dataset. The repertoires were made available in a free public database intended to serve as a resource for research on the immune response to SARS-CoV-2. The samples were drawn from two sources: the first 160 participants of the ongoing ImmuneRACE study, and about 1,300 subjects contributed by 6 global collaborators. Sample metadata almost always included a de-identified subject ID, COVID-19 status, age in years and sex. Where available, HLA class I and class II types were taken from metadata supplied by the sample provider and were not determined by assay-based typing. What the work shows at the level of the full study, not this receptor alone: The quantity of clinical and demographic metadata differed by source and by participant and was supplied without curation.

The germline V gene (reference sequence) specifies SEHNR as CDR1 and FQNEAQ as CDR2. The cysteine opens and the phenylalanine closes a CDR3 of 15 amino acids. Of all the DNA, just the CDR3 is kept, 45 bases in frame from base 1. Trimming removed 1 base from V and 1 base from J, leaving 10 bases between the germline ends. With regard to this clone: Its antigen is unknown. Base-call qualities are not available, and no considerably larger clone is one nucleotide away.

In Seattle, one collaborating source enrolled patients while the infection was active and tracked those patients longitudinally over the course of disease. Collaborating institutions collected whole blood in K2EDTA tubes following their own protocols. For TCRbeta analysis, collaborators shipped samples in one of three forms: frozen whole blood, isolated PBMCs, or DNA extracted from either of those sample types. TCRbeta CDR3 regions were amplified from genomic DNA using the immunoSEQ Assay, a bias-controlled multiplex PCR. The paper's processing steps were these. The number of nucleated cells in each sample was estimated from the amplification of reference gene primers within the assay. To quantify the absolute abundance of each unique TCRbeta CDR3 rearrangement, sequence reads were collapsed and filtered. For each sample, productive Simpson clonality was calculated by taking the square root of Simpson's diversity index across productive rearrangements. Held by TCRdb, this immuneACCESS table contains in-frame sequences only and omits some clones. Under half of the omission traces to an unresolved V gene where checked; the cause of the rest is unknown. The D gene and trimming were derived from the DNA, and the V and J assignments and clone size from that table. The sample table shows around 260,000 clones, and roughly nine tenths are seen once. The ten largest clones take up about 2.2% of the sample.

The sequence was obtained from a woman younger than 45 with COVID-19, enrolled during active disease. Material for sequencing was peripheral blood. The chain was built from TRBV7-9 and TRBJ1-2; the D gene assignment is ambiguous. The CDR3 loop reads CASSLGGDNNYGYTF. The DNA reads as follows: TGTGCCAGCAGCTTAGGTGGAGATAATAACTATGGCTACACCTTC.